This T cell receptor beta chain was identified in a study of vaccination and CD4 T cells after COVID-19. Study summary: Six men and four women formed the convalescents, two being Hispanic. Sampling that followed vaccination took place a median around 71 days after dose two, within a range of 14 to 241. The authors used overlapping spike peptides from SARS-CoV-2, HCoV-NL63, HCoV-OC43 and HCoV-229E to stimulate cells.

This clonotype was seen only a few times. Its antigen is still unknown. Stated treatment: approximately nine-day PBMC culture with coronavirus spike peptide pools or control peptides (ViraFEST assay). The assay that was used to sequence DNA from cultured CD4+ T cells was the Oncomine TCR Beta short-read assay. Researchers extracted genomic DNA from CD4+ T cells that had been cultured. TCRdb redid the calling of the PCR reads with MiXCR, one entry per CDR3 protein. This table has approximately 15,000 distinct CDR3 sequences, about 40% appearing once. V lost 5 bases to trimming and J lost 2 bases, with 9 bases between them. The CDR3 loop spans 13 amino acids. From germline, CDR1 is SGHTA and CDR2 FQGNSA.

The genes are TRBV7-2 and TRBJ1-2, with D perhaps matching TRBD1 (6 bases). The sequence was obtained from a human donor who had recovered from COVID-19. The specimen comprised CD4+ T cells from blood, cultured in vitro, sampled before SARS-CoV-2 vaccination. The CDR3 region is CASSPTGNYGYTF. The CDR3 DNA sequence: TGTGCCAGCAGCCCGACAGGAAACTATGGCTACACCTTC.